Listed below are T cell receptor beta chains from one sample, sequenced in a study of cytomegalovirus exposure and HLA in healthy donors. Some clones are missing from TCRdb's copy, which holds only in-frame ones; the method was immunoSEQ multiplex PCR. The sample has 50,000 to 65,000 clones; 95% are singletons. The specimen was PBMCs. Receptor source: a woman aged 18-35 years in good health and CMV-seropositive. CDR3s include the opening cysteine and the closing phenylalanine or tryptophan. A D gene is named only where the DNA matches it firmly.

d_gene | j_gene | v_gene | CDR3nt | CDR3aa
TRBD2 | TRBJ2-7 | TRBV4-2 | TGTGCCAGCAGCCAAGATTACGGGGGGGACGCCTACGAGCAGTACTTC | CASSQDYGGDAYEQYF
TRBD2 | TRBJ2-1 | TRBV10-2 | TGCGCCAGCAGTCCGAGGACTAGCGGGAGGGCCAATGAGCAGTTCTTC | CASSPRTSGRANEQFF
NA | TRBJ1-2 | TRBV5-1 | TGCGCCAGCAGCTTGGTCTTGGGAGCTGGCTACACCTTC | CASSLVLGAGYTF
TRBD1 | TRBJ2-7 | TRBV6-6 | TGTGCCAGTCAAACCGGGACAGAGGGGAACGAGCAGTACTTC | CASQTGTEGNEQYF
TRBD2 | TRBJ2-5 | TRBV7-9 | TGTGCCAGCAGCCCGGGGGCGACTAGCGGGGGGCAAGAGACCCAGTACTTC | CASSPGATSGGQETQYF
NA | TRBJ2-2 | TRBV5-1 | TGCGCCAGCAGCTTGTCAGGGCTGGGCACCGGGGAGCTGTTTTTT | CASSLSGLGTGELFF
NA | TRBJ2-1 | TRBV7-2 | TGTGCCAGCACCCCCGACAAAAACTCCTACAATGAGCAGTTCTTC | CASTPDKNSYNEQFF
NA | TRBJ2-7 | TRBV28 | TGTGCCAGCAGTCGTGCGGGGTCCTACGAGCAGTACTTC | CASSRAGSYEQYF
TRBD2 | TRBJ2-6 | TRBV18 | TGTGCCAGCTCACCAGGTCGGTCAGCGGGAGCGAACCCGCGACTCTCTGGGGCCAACGTCCTGACTTTC | CASSPGRSAGANPRLSGANVLTF
TRBD2 | TRBJ2-5 | TRBV6-1 | TGTGCCAGCAGTGACCGGCGGGAGAGGCGGGAGACCCAGTACTTC | CASSDRRERRETQYF
NA | TRBJ2-1 | TRBV30 | TGTGCCTGGAGTGTAGACCGGGACAAGCGGGGATGGAGCTCCTACAATGAGCAGTTCTTC | CAWSVDRDKRGWSSYNEQFF
TRBD1 | TRBJ2-7 | TRBV5-6 | TGTGCCAGCAGCCCCGGGACAGCATACGAGCAGTACTTC | CASSPGTAYEQYF